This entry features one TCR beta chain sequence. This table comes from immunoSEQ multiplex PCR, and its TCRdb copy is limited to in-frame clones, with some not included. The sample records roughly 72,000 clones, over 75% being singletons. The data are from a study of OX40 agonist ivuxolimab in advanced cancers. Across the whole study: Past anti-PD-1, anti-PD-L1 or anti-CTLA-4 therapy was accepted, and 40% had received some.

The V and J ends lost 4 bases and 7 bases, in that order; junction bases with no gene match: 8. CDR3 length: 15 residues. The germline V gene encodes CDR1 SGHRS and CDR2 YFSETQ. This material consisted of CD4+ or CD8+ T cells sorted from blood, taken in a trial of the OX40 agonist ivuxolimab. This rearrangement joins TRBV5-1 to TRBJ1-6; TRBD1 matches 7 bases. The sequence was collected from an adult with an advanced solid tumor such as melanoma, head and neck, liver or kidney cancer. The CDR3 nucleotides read TGCGCCAGCAGCCCCGAGGGGACAGTAAATTCACCCCTCCACTTT. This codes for CASSPEGTVNSPLHF.